This T cell receptor beta chain comes out of a study of CD8 T cells in Susac syndrome. cDNA came from approximately 0.5 to 1 ug RNA primed by random hexamers. Coverage of TCR beta CDR3 amplification by immunoSEQ multiplex PCR extended to 54 Vbeta and 13 Jbeta. One entry per CDR3 protein results from TCRdb running MiXCR on the immunoSEQ multiplex PCR reads. The sample includes 80,000 to 90,000 distinct CDR3 sequences, about 93% seen only once; the top ten take roughly 0.32%. The V and J ends lost 7 bases and 4 bases respectively, with 11 bases between them. The CDR3 loop spans 13 amino acids. Negative isolation yielded CD8+ and CD4+ T cells; FACS enriched TEMRA cells.

Sequencing was performed on CD8+ T cells from PBMCs. The V gene is TRBV12-3 or TRBV12-4, the J gene TRBJ1-3; D is uncertain. The source of this sequence is a human donor in good health. The CDR3 bases are TGTGCCAGCAATGATGGGGTAGGAAACACCATATATTTT. This encodes CASNDGVGNTIYF.